This T cell receptor beta chain appears in the sequencing data of a study of identical twins. Every donor was a healthy Caucasian. TCRdb re-derived calls from the 5' RACE reads in MiXCR, one entry per CDR3 protein. The table has under 300,000 distinct CDR3 sequences, 9.5% to 15% seen once; the top ten hold 3.5% to 5%. This clonotype has more than one count but fewer than ten. CDR3 length: 15 residues. CDR1 SGHRS and CDR2 YFSETQ come from the germline V gene. J gave up 10 bases and V 1 base, and 8 bases lay outside the gene matches. The same data also contributed to another study, on yellow fever vaccine responses in identical twins.

V gene TRBV5-1 combines with J gene TRBJ2-1; 10 bases match TRBD2. Sequencing input: memory (CD45RO+) T cells sorted from blood. The TCR sequence derives from a woman under 30 in good health. The CDR3 DNA is TGCGCCAGCAGCTTGAGCGGGAGGGCCGGGCGAGAGCAGTTCTTC. Amino acids: CASSLSGRAGREQFF. Supplemented by reference TRBV5-1 and TRBJ2-1, the full variable domain reads KAGVTQTPRYLIKTRGQQVTLSCSPISGHRSVSWYQQTPGQGLQFLFEYFSETQRNKGNFPGRFSGRQFSNSRSEMNVSTLELGDSALYLCASSLSGRAGREQFFGPGTRLTVL.